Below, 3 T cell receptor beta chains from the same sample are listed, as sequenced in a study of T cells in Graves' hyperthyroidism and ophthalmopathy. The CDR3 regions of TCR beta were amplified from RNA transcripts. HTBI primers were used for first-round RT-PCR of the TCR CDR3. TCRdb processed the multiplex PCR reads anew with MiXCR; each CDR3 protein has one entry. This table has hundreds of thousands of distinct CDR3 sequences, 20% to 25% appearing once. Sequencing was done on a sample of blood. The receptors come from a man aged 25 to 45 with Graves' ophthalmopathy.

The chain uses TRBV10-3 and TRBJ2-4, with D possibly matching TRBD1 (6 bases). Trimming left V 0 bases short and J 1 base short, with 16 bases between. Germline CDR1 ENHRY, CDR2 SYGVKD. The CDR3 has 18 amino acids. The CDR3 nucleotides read TGTGCCATCAGTGAGTCGATTGGCACAGGGACGGCCAAAAACATTCAGTACTTC. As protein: CAISESIGTGTAKNIQYF.

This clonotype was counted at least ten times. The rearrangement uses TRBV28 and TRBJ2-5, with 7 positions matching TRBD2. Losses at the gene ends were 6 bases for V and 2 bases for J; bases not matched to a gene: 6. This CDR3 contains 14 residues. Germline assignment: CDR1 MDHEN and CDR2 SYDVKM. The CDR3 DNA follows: TGTGCCAGCAGGTGGGAGGGACTTCAAGAGACCCAGTACTTC. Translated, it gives CASRWEGLQETQYF. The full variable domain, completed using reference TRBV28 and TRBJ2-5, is DVKVTQSSRYLVKRTGEKVFLECVQDMDHENMFWYRQDPGLGLRLIYFSYDVKMKEKGDIPEGYSVSREKKERFSLILESASTNQTSMYLCASRWEGLQETQYFGPGTRLLVL.

The CDR3 nucleotides are TGTGCCACCACCCCGGACAGGGTCACCTACGAGCAGTACTTC. Residues: CATTPDRVTYEQYF. The rearrangement joins TRBV10-3 to TRBJ2-7; 8 bases align to TRBD1. CDR1 is ENHRY and CDR2 is SYGVKD in the germline V gene. The CDR3 sequence is 14 residues long. The junction had 10 bases not matched to a gene; V was cut back by 10 bases and J by 2 bases.